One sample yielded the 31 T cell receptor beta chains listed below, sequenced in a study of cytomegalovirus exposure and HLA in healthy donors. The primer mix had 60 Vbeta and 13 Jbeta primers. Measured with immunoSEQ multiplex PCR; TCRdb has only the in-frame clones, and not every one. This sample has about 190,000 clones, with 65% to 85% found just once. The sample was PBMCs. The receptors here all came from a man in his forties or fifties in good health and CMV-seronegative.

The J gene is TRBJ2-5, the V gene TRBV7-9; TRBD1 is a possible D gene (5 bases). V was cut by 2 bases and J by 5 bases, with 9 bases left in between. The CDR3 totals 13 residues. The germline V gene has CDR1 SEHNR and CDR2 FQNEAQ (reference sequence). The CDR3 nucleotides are TGTGCCAGCAGCTTACCAGGGTACGAGACCCAGTACTTC. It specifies CASSLPGYETQYF. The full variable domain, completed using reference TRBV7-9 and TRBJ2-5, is DTGVSQNPRHKITKRGQNVTFRCDPISEHNRLYWYRQTLGQGPEFLTYFQNEAQLEKSRLLSDRFSAERPKGSFSTLEIQRTEQGDSAMYLCASSLPGYETQYFGPGTRLLVL.

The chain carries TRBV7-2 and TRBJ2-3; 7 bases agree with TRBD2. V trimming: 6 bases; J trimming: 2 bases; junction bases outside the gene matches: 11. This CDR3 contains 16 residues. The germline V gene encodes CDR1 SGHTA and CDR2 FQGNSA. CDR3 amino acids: CASSPYVRGYTDTQYF. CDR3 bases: TGTGCCAGCAGTCCCTACGTGCGGGGGTACACAGATACGCAGTATTTT.

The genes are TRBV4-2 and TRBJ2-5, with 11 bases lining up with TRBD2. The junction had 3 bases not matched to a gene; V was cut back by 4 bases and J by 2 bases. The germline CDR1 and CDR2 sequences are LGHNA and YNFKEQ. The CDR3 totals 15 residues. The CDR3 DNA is TGTGCCAGCAGCCCCCTAGCGGGGGGACAAGAGACCCAGTACTTC. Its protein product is CASSPLAGGQETQYF.

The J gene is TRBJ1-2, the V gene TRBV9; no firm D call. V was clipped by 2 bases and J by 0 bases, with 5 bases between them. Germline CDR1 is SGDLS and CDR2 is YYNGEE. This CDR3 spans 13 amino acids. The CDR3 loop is CASSVQANYGYTF. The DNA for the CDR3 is TGTGCCAGCAGCGTCCAGGCTAACTATGGCTACACCTTC.

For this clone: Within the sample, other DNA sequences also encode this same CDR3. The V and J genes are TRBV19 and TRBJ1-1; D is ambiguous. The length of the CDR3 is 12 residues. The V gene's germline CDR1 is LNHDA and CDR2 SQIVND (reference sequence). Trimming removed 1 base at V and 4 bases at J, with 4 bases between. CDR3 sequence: CASSIGSTEAFF. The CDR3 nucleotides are TGTGCCAGTAGTATAGGCAGCACTGAAGCTTTCTTT.

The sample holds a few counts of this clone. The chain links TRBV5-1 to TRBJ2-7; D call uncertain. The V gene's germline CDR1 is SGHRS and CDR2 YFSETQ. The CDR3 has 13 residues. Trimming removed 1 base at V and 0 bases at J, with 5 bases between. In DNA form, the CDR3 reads TGCGCCAGCAGCTTGAGGAGCTCCTACGAGCAGTACTTC. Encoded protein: CASSLRSSYEQYF.

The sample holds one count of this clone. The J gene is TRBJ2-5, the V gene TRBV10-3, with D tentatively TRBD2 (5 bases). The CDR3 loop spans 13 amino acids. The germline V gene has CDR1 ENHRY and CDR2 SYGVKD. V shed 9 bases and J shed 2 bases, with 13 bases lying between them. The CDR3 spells CAIAFRGQETQYF. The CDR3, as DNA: TGTGCCATTGCGTTCCGCGGGCAAGAGACCCAGTACTTC.

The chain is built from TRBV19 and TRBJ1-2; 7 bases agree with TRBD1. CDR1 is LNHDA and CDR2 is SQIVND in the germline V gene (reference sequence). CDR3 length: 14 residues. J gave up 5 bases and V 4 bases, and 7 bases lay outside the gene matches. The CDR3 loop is CASSTQGSIYGYTF. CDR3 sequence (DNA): TGTGCCAGTAGTACACAGGGGAGTATTTATGGCTACACCTTC.

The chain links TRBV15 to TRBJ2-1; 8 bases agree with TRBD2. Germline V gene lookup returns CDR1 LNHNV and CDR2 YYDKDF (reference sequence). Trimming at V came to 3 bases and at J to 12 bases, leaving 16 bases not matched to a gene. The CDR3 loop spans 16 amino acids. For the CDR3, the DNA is TGTGCCACCAGCAGGCTGGATACAGCGGGGGAAACGGGGCAGTTCTTC. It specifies CATSRLDTAGETGQFF.

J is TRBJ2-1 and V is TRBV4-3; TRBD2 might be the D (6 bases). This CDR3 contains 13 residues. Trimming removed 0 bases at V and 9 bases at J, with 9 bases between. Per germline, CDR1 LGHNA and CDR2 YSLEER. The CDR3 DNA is TGCGCCAGCAGCCAAGATCAGGGACTTGAGCAGTTCTTC. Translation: CASSQDQGLEQFF.

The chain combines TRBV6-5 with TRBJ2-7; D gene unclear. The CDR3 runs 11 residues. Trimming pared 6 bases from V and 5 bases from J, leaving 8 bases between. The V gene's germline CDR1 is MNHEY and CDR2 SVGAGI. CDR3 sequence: CASRANHEQYF. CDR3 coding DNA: TGTGCCAGCAGAGCCAACCACGAGCAGTACTTC.

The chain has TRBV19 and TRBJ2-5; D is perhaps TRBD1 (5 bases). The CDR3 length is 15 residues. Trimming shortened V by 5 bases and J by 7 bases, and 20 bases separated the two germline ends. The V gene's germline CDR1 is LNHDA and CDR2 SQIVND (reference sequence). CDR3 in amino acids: CASSYQGKGTWTQYF. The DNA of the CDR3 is TGTGCCAGTAGTTACCAGGGTAAGGGTACTTGGACCCAGTACTTC.

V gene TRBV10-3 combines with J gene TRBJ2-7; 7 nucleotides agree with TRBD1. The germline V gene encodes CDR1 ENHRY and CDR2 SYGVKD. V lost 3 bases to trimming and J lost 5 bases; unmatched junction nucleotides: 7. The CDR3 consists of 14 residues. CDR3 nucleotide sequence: TGTGCCATCAGTGAACCGACAGGGTACCACGAGCAGTACTTC. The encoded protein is CAISEPTGYHEQYF.

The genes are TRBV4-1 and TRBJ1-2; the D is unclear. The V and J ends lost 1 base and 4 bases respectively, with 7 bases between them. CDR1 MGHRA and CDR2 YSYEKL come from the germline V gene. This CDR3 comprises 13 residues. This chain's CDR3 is CASSQVASYGYTF. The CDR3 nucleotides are TGCGCCAGCAGCCAAGTCGCCAGCTATGGCTACACCTTC.

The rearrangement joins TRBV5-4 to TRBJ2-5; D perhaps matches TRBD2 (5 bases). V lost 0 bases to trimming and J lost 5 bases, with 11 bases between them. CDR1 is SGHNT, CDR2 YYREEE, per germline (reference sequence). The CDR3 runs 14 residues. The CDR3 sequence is CASSLGLARETQYF. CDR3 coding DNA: TGTGCCAGCAGCTTGGGGTTAGCGAGGGAGACCCAGTACTTC.

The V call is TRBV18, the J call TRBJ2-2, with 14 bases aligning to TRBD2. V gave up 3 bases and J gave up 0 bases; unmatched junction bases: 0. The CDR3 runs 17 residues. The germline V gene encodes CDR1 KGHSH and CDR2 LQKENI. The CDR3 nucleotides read TGTGCCAGCTCACCGGGACTAGCGGGGGCGAACACCGGGGAGCTGTTTTTT. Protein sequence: CASSPGLAGANTGELFF.

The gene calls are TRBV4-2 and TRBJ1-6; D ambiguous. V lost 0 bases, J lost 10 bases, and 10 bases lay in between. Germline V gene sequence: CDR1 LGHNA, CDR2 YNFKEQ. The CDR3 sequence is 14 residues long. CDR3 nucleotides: TGTGCCAGCAGCCAAGAAATAGTATCGTCACCCCTCCACTTT. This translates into CASSQEIVSSPLHF.

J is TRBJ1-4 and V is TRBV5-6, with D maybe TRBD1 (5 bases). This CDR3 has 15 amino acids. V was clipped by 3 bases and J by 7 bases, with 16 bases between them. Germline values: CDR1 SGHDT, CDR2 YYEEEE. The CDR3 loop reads CASSWLTAGREKLFF. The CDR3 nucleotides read TGTGCCAGCAGCTGGTTGACAGCCGGTCGTGAAAAACTGTTTTTT.

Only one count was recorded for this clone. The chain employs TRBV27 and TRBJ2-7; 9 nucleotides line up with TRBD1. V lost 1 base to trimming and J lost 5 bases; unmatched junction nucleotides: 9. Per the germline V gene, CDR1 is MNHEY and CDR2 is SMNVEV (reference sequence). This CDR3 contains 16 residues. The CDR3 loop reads CASSLFRRDRVHEQYF. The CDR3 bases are TGTGCCAGCAGTTTATTTCGGCGGGACAGGGTCCACGAGCAGTACTTC.

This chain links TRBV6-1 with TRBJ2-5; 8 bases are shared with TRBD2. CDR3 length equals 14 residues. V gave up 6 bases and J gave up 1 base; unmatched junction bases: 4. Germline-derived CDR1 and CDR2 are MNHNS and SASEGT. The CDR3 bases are TGTGCCAGCAGCCCCGGGACTAGCCAAGAGACCCAGTACTTC. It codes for CASSPGTSQETQYF.

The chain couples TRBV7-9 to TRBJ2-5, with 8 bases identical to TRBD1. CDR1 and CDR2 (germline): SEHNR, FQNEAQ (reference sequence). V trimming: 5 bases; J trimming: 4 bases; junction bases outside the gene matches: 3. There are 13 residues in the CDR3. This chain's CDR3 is CASSRQGSETQYF. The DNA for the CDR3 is TGTGCCAGCAGCCGACAGGGGTCAGAGACCCAGTACTTC.

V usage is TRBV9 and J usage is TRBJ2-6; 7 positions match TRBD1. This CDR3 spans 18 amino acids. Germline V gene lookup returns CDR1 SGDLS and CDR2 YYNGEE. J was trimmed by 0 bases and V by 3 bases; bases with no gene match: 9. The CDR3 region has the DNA TGTGCCAGCAGCGCGAGGGACAGCCACCTCTCTGGGGCCAACGTCCTGACTTTC. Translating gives CASSARDSHLSGANVLTF. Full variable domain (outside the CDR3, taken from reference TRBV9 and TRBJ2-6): DSGVTQTPKHLITATGQRVTLRCSPRSGDLSVYWYQQSLDQGLQFLIQYYNGEERAKGNILERFSAQQFPDLHSELNLSSLELGDSALYFCASSARDSHLSGANVLTFGAGSRLTVL.

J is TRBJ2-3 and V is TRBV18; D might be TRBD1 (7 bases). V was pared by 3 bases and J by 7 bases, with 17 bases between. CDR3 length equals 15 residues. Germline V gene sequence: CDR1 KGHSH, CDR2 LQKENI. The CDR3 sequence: CASSPGDREVYTQYF. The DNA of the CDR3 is TGTGCCAGCTCACCGGGAGACAGGGAGGTTTATACGCAGTATTTT.

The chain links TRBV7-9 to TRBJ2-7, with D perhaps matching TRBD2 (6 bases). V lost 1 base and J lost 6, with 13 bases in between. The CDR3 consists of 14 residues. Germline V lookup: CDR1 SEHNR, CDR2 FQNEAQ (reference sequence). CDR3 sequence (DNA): TGTGCCAGCAGCTTAGAGGGACTGGGAGGCGAGCAGTACTTC. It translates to CASSLEGLGGEQYF.

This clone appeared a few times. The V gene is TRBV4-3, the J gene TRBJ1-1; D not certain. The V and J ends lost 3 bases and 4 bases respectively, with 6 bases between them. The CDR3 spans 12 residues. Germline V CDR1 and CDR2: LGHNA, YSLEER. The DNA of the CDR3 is TGCGCCAGCAGCCAGGGGAGCACTGAAGCTTTCTTT. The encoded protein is CASSQGSTEAFF.

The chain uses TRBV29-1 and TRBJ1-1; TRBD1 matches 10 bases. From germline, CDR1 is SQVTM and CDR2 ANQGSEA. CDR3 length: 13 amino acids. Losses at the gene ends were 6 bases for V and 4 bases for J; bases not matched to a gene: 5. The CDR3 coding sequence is TGCAGCGTCCGGACAGGGGGAGCCACTGAAGCTTTCTTT. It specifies CSVRTGGATEAFF.

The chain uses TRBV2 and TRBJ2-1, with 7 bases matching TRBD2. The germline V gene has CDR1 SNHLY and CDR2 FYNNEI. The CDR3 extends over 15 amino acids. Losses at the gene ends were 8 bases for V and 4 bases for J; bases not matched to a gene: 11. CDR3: CASPMGGGIYNEQFF. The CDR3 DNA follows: TGTGCCAGCCCCATGGGGGGGGGAATATACAATGAGCAGTTCTTC.

CDR3 nucleotides: TGTGCTAGTGCTACCGAAGTGAACACTGAAGCTTTCTTT. It codes for CASATEVNTEAFF. The genes are TRBV12-5 and TRBJ1-1; D gene ambiguous. Trimming removed 7 bases at V and 0 bases at J, with 9 bases between. This CDR3 spans 13 amino acids. CDR1 LGHNT and CDR2 FRNRAP come from the germline V gene.

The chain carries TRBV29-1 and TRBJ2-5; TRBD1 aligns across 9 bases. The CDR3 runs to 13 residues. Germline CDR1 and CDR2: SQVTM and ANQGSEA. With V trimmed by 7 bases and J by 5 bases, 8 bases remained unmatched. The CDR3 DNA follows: TGCAGCGCACAACAGGGGGCGTCTGAGACCCAGTACTTC. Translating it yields CSAQQGASETQYF.

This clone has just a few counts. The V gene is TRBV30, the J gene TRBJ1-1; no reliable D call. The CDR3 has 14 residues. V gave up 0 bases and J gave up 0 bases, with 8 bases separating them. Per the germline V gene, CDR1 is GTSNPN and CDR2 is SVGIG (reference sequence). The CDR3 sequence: CAWSVLVLNTEAFF. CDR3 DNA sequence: TGTGCCTGGAGTGTACTGGTCTTGAACACTGAAGCTTTCTTT.

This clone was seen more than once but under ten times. DNA for the CDR3: TGTGCCAGCAGGGACCGAGGGTCTGACTATGGCTACACCTTC. Protein: CASRDRGSDYGYTF. The chain is built from TRBV6-5 and TRBJ1-2, with D uncertain. The CDR3 is made up of 14 amino acids. In germline, CDR1 is MNHEY, CDR2 SVGAGI. V lost 6 bases to trimming and J lost 3 bases, with 14 bases between them.